The clone carrying this T cell receptor (beta chain) was counted only a few times. This sample is part of a study of metastatic and nonmetastatic thyroid tumors. TCRdb reanalyzed the PCR reads with MiXCR. The sample contains approximately 35,000 clones, roughly 36% of which appear only once. Nobody among the patients had been given any treatment before thyroid surgery. The V end lost 7 bases, the J end lost 4 bases, and 16 bases lay between the germline ends. The CDR3 sequence is 15 residues long. Germline CDR1 is MNHNS and CDR2 is SASEGT. The TCR originated in a female donor with papillary thyroid cancer or a benign thyroid nodule (not recorded which). Some clones in this sample may be carry-over from other donors' samples. The chain couples TRBV6-1 to TRBJ2-2; D is possibly TRBD1 (5 bases). Input material: tumor tissue. CDR3 coding DNA: TGTGCCAGCAAGTATCAGGGTCGAGGCACCGGGGAGCTGTTTTTT. Amino acid sequence: CASKYQGRGTGELFF.